The 20 T cell receptor beta chains given below trace back to one sample, sequenced in a study of Graves' ophthalmopathy and Graves' hyperthyroidism. Using RNA transcripts, the TCR beta CDR3 regions were amplified. The workflow started with a first-round RT-PCR run with HTBI primers and then moved on to a second-round multiplex PCR. TCRdb ran MiXCR on the multiplex PCR reads and lists one entry per CDR3 protein. The sample contains about 220,000 distinct CDR3 sequences, 20% to 25% of which appear only once. Sequences were obtained from peripheral blood. Receptors originate from a woman between 45 and 65 years old with Graves' ophthalmopathy.

With respect to this clonotype: This may be a read error: a much more frequent sequence differs by one nucleotide. The rearrangement links TRBV24-1 to TRBJ2-1; the D gene is possibly TRBD2 (6 bases). Germline V gene data show CDR1 as KGHDR and CDR2 as SFDVKD. CDR3 length equals 13 residues. CDR3 in amino acids: CAARAGTSNEQFF. CDR3 DNA: TGTGCCGCCAGAGCCGGGACTTCCAATGAGCAGTTCTTC.

The chain employs TRBV4-1 and TRBJ2-7; tentative D call: TRBD1 (6 bases). The CDR3 has 16 amino acids. Between the trimmed V and J ends, which lost 3 bases and 1 base, there was a span of 16 bases. Germline-derived CDR1 and CDR2 are MGHRA and YSYEKL. The DNA for the CDR3 is TGCGCCAGCAGCCACTTCTCAGGGGCCGGGTCCTACGAGCAGTACTTC. It translates to CASSHFSGAGSYEQYF.

There are many counts of this clonotype. The gene calls are TRBV28 and TRBJ2-7, with a tentative D call TRBD2 (5 bases). The V end lost 5 bases, the J end lost 1 base, and 15 bases lay between the germline ends. Per the germline V gene, CDR1 is MDHEN and CDR2 is SYDVKM. The CDR3 is made up of 15 amino acids. The CDR3 DNA is TGTGCCAGCAGTCGGGGATCGCGGGTGTCCTACGAGCAGTACTTC. It is translated as CASSRGSRVSYEQYF.

This clonotype was seen ten or more times. The chain employs TRBV9 and TRBJ2-7; perhaps D is TRBD1 or TRBD2 (5 bases each). Trimming shortened V by 4 bases and J by 0 bases, and 17 bases separated the two germline ends. Germline V gene data show CDR1 as SGDLS and CDR2 as YYNGEE. This CDR3 is built from 16 residues. The CDR3 here is CASSPRSGGSSYEQYF. The CDR3 DNA reads TGTGCCAGCAGCCCTCGCTCTGGGGGAAGCTCCTACGAGCAGTACTTC.

The table lists this clonotype with a few counts. The chain has TRBV27 and TRBJ2-5, with D hard to call. From germline, CDR1 is MNHEY and CDR2 SMNVEV (reference sequence). The CDR3 sequence is 16 residues long. The ends were cut back, 0 bases at V and 1 base at J, with 12 bases in the middle. The CDR3 DNA is TGTGCCAGCAGTTTATCCCCCCAGCAAACCCAAGAGACCCAGTACTTC. This gives the protein CASSLSPQQTQETQYF.

The chain links TRBV6-2 or TRBV6-3 to TRBJ1-2, with a tentative D call TRBD1 (6 bases). Germline values: CDR1 MNHEY, CDR2 SVGEGT. The CDR3 has 14 amino acids. The V end lost 8 bases, the J end lost 4 bases, and 17 bases lay between the germline ends. The CDR3 DNA follows: TGTGCCAGCGCCCGGGACACTAACTTCTATGGCTACACCTTC. As protein: CASARDTNFYGYTF.

Only a few counts were recorded for this clonotype. The rearrangement links TRBV4-1 to TRBJ2-4; the D is unclear. Trimming pared 4 bases from V and 1 base from J, leaving 11 bases between. The CDR3 consists of 15 residues. Germline values: CDR1 MGHRA, CDR2 YSYEKL. The DNA of the CDR3 is TGCGCCAGCAGCCCCCGAGGCGCGGCCAAAAACATTCAGTACTTC. As protein: CASSPRGAAKNIQYF.

This clonotype appeared a few times. The V and J genes are TRBV11-2 and TRBJ2-7, with 7 bases lining up with TRBD2. The germline V gene has CDR1 SGHAT and CDR2 FQNNGV. The CDR3 totals 14 residues. V lost 3 bases, J lost 3 bases, and 5 bases stayed unmatched. The CDR3 loop is CASSLRSGVYEQYF. CDR3 nucleotide sequence: TGTGCCAGCAGCTTGAGAAGCGGGGTCTACGAGCAGTACTTC. The full variable domain, completed using reference TRBV11-2 and TRBJ2-7, is EAGVAQSPRYKIIEKRQSVAFWCNPISGHATLYWYQQILGQGPKLLIQFQNNGVVDDSQLPKDRFSAERLKGVDSTLKIQPAKLEDSAVYLCASSLRSGVYEQYFGPGTRLTVT.

This clonotype was detected only once. Being one base from a much bigger clone, this may be a read error. The rearrangement joins TRBV28 to TRBJ1-2, with D unclear. The CDR3 consists of 11 residues. CDR1 and CDR2 from the germline V gene are MDHEN and SYDVKM. The CDR3, as DNA: TGTGTCACCCGGGCCAGCGATGGCTACACCTTC. This gives the protein CVTRASDGYTF.

This clonotype was found many times. The rearrangement links TRBV20-1 to TRBJ2-5; D remains ambiguous. Germline V gives CDR1 DFQATT, CDR2 SNEGSKA (reference sequence). CDR3 size: 13 residues. Trimming left V 6 bases short and J 5 bases short, with 16 bases between. The DNA of the CDR3 is TGCAGTGCCAATCCTAGTCCTCGGGAGACCCAGTACTTC. It encodes CSANPSPRETQYF.

The chain links TRBV4-3 to TRBJ1-1, with 12 bases matching TRBD1. CDR1 is LGHNA, CDR2 YSLEER, per germline. The CDR3 spans 20 residues. V shed 3 bases and J 1 base; nucleotides not matched to a gene: 15. Here the CDR3 reads CASSQRNNLGQGASNTEAFF. CDR3 nucleotide sequence: TGCGCCAGCAGCCAGAGGAACAACTTGGGACAGGGGGCCTCGAACACTGAAGCTTTCTTT.

This clonotype occurred many times. The chain is built from TRBV19 and TRBJ2-6; D gene unclear. Per the germline V gene, CDR1 is LNHDA and CDR2 is SQIVND (reference sequence). CDR3 size: 13 residues. Trimming stripped 6 bases from V and 0 bases from J, with 3 bases between. CDR3 amino acids: CASRLSGANVLTF. The CDR3 DNA sequence: TGTGCCAGTAGGCTCTCTGGGGCCAACGTCCTGACTTTC. Variable domain in full (rest from reference TRBV19 and TRBJ2-6): DGGITQSPKYLFRKEGQNVTLSCEQNLNHDAMYWYRQDPGQGLRLIYYSQIVNDFQKGDIAEGYSVSREKKESFPLTVTSAQKNPTAFYLCASRLSGANVLTFGAGSRLTVL.

This sequence joins TRBV6-1 and TRBJ2-2, with D perhaps matching TRBD2 (5 bases). This CDR3 comprises 16 residues. Germline CDR1 MNHNS, CDR2 SASEGT. V lost 6 bases and J 4 bases, leaving 18 bases between the germline ends. CDR3 residues: CASRDGLSRGTGELFF. CDR3 nucleotides: TGTGCCAGCAGAGATGGACTTTCCCGGGGCACCGGGGAGCTGTTTTTT.

Many counts were recorded for this clonotype. V usage is TRBV7-8 and J usage is TRBJ2-7, with D tentatively TRBD1 or TRBD2 (5 bases each). With 5 bases removed from V and 4 bases from J, the gap between germline ends came to 15 bases. CDR3 length: 14 amino acids. From germline, CDR1 is SGHVS and CDR2 FQNEAQ. The CDR3 loop reads CASSAIGEIYEQYF. DNA of the CDR3: TGTGCCAGCAGCGCCATAGGGGAGATATACGAGCAGTACTTC.

This clonotype was picked up many times. The genes are TRBV2 and TRBJ2-7, with D perhaps TRBD2 (5 bases). V lost 4 bases and J 2 bases, leaving 15 bases between the germline ends. CDR3 size: 15 residues. Looked up from germline, CDR1 is SNHLY and CDR2 is FYNNEI. CDR3 DNA sequence: TGTGCCAGCAGTGGTCGGGGTAGCGAAACCTACGAGCAGTACTTC. It specifies CASSGRGSETYEQYF. Together with reference TRBV2 and TRBJ2-7, the CDR3 gives the full variable domain: EPEVTQTPSHQVTQMGQEVILRCVPISNHLYFYWYRQILGQKVEFLVSFYNNEISEKSEIFDDQFSVERPDGSNFTLKIRSTKLEDSAMYFCASSGRGSETYEQYFGPGTRLTVT.

This clonotype was counted ten times or more. The J gene is TRBJ2-2, the V gene TRBV6-1; D is undetermined. The CDR3 contains 15 residues. The V end was cut by 8 bases, the J end by 6 bases, with 19 bases between. Germline V lookup: CDR1 MNHNS, CDR2 SASEGT. The CDR3 protein is CASRVRTIGPGELFF. The DNA of the CDR3 is TGTGCCAGCCGAGTGAGGACCATTGGGCCCGGGGAGCTGTTTTTT.

This clonotype was seen at least ten times. The chain links TRBV20-1 to TRBJ1-3; 9 nucleotides agree with TRBD1. Trimming took 5 bases from V and 11 from J; bases not matched to a gene: 7. The germline V gene has CDR1 DFQATT and CDR2 SNEGSKA (reference sequence). This CDR3 has 12 residues. CDR3 DNA sequence: TGCAGTGCTCCCGGGACAGGGAAGGCCATATATTTT. It codes for CSAPGTGKAIYF.

This clonotype was detected many times. This chain links TRBV12-3 or TRBV12-4 with TRBJ2-5; possibly TRBD1 or TRBD2 for D (5 bases each). Deletions cut 6 bases from V and 5 bases from J, with 16 bases between. The CDR3 has 14 amino acids. The DNA for the CDR3 is TGTGCCAGCAGGACGGCCGGGGCCGGCGAGACCCAGTACTTC. Its translation is CASRTAGAGETQYF.

This clonotype occurred many times. This chain connects TRBV19 to TRBJ2-3; 9 positions match TRBD1. The V and J ends lost 5 bases and 4 bases, in that order; junction bases with no gene match: 4. Germline V gene sequence: CDR1 LNHDA, CDR2 SQIVND (reference sequence). The CDR3 has 14 amino acids. CDR3 loop: CASSPRTGADTQYF. The CDR3 DNA is TGTGCCAGTAGTCCCAGGACAGGGGCAGATACGCAGTATTTT.

This clonotype was counted many times. The CDR3 bases are TGTGCCAGCAGCTTTGACAGGGTTGGCACTGAAGCTTTCTTT. Translated: CASSFDRVGTEAFF. This chain connects TRBV11-2 to TRBJ1-1; 7 bases are a match to TRBD1. The length of the CDR3 is 14 residues. With V trimmed by 3 bases and J by 4 bases, 5 bases remained unmatched. In germline, CDR1 is SGHAT, CDR2 FQNNGV.